The text below deals with one T cell receptor (beta chain). Its target antigen remains unknown. Qualities for individual bases were not recorded, and no much larger clone is one base off. To be included, a participant needed at least one PBMC sample from before ART initiation plus at least two post-ART samples. Every participant with HIV received treatment in the United States of America. Before DNA extraction, cryopreserved samples containing 1-10 million PBMC were thawed and washed. At the time of the earliest PBMC sample, participants with HIV were aged between roughly 20 and 54 years. PBMC samples were contributed by each participant from 1-4 timepoints before ART initiation and 2-8 timepoints after ART initiation, with a median of 7 samples. For every participant, serial HIV viral load, CD4+ T-cell count, ART history and demographic data were obtained. Using a Qiagen kit on a QIAcube, genomic DNA was extracted from unsorted PBMC, with samples processed in batches of 12.

This sample was included in a study of long-term antiretroviral therapy in people with HIV (dated by TCRdb to between 2020 and 2023). With respect to the entire study: Collection of the earliest samples took place about a decade ahead of the 2015 WHO recommendation for immediate ART, at a time when ART was typically delayed until CD4 counts fell. The cohort contributed about 200 cryopreserved PBMC samples from fewer than 35 adults with confirmed HIV infection, collected serially over a mean of 6 years (range 1-12). A retrospective serial study tested whether ART initiation and durable HIV suppression were associated with changes in peripheral blood TRB repertoire composition and diversity. No cross-contamination during QIAcube processing was shown when test extractions of a monoclonal T-cell line were performed alongside over 25 polyclonal samples. About two fifths of the roughly 30 participants with HIV were female. Beyond this particular receptor, the publication reports: Narrower CDR3 length ranges were observed in HIV repertoires than in controls, and an antigen-experienced repertoire with only a slight naive shift after ART was suggested by the network structure. At every time point, the repertoire was dominated by expanded TRB clones first identified before ART initiation, although this dominance fluctuated and, in many PLHIV, declined after ART. Starting ART was linked to a significant rise in TRB diversity, yet even with long-term ART the diversity remained significantly lower than in transplant donor controls. The samples were dated from about 2003 to 2018, and the ART regimens that were used may be less effective than current ART regimens. Since PBMC availability was limited, sequencing covered only the TCR beta chain, with no alpha chain pairing. Because cell numbers in pre-ART samples were limited, unsorted PBMC were profiled instead of sorted CD4+ and CD8+ T cells. Inferences about post-ART repertoire changes are limited because no data were available on ART adherence, viral resistance or therapy changes.

Clipping removes 1 base from V and 6 bases from J, with 6 as the unmatched junction base count. The CDR3, from cysteine to phenylalanine, totals 15 residues. This entry keeps only the CDR3 DNA: 45 bases, framed from base 1. As encoded in the germline V gene, CDR1 is ENHRY while CDR2 is SYGVKD. The immunoSEQ hsTCRB v3.0 assay was used at survey level resolution to sequence the TRB variable region. The target sequencing depth for TRB was 40,000-50,000 T-cell genomes per sample. TRB libraries were pooled and sequenced on an Illumina MiSeq using a v3 150-cycle kit. In the source study's methods: Repertoire analysis was run in R within a reproducible Nextflow workflow that covered QC, data transformation and analysis. LymphoSeq2, an R package for AIRR-Seq data exploration, was used to implement custom analyses. A handful of samples that yielded fewer than 5000 total TRB sequences were excluded, so that some 190 HIV repertoires were analyzed. Among the approximately 190 retained HIV repertoires, 55 to 60 were collected before ART initiation and 120 to 140 after ART initiation. Repertoires were downsampled to 5000 TRB nucleotide sequences, with summary statistics averaged over 100 downsampling iterations. Only TRB sequences with CDR3 regions of at least seven amino acids were retained for analysis. A Shannon entropy-derived clonality score and the Gini coefficient were used to measure diversity. In the repertoire networks, any two of the top 5000 CDR3 amino acid sequences were connected whenever the two sequences differed by an edit distance of one. For TRB CDR3 amino acid sequences, antigen specificity groups and MHC restriction were predicted with GLIPH2. To flag known associations with CMV, EBV, HIV or tissue antigens, CDR3 amino acid sequences were compared against VDJdb and McPAS-TCR. Pre-ART, post-ART and control groups were compared with Wilcoxon signed-rank tests and Holm-Bonferroni correction. The immuneACCESS repertoire file appears here via TCRdb, limited to in-frame rearrangements. These files lack a portion of the clones; in checked studies, under half of the deficit traces to unresolved V genes, and the cause of the others is not known. D and trimming come from the DNA, and the V and J calls and clone size come from that table. Within this sample are some 35,000 clones, with 60% to 75% of them counted one time only. Jointly, the top ten make up about 3.5% of the sample.

The rearranged chain carries TRBV10-3 and TRBJ2-7; 10 middle bases align to TRBD1. The sample consisted of unsorted PBMCs, taken 3 years after starting antiretroviral therapy. This clonotype was obtained from a man between 45 and 60 years old with HIV. The nucleotide sequence reads TGTGCCATCAGTGAGTGTCAGACAGGGGGCTGCGAGCAGTACTTC. It is translated as CAISECQTGGCEQYF.